What follows describes a single T cell receptor beta chain. The antigen is unknown. These data come from a study of CD8+CD57+ T cells in acquired aplastic anemia. Study-level information: 3.2 ug was the average amount of DNA from sorted CD4+ and CD8+ cells. Healthy donor CD4+ cell samples had a mean of around 10 million reads.

CDR3 and TCR beta VDJ profiling relied on a genomic DNA template. TCRdb independently ran MiXCR on the reads; one entry per CDR3 protein. The sample lists about 180,000 distinct CDR3 sequences, around half seen once, with 2.5% to 3.5% in the top ten. Germline-derived CDR1 and CDR2 are MNHEY and SMNVEV (reference sequence). This CDR3 contains 15 residues. Trimming took 3 bases from V and 0 from J, leaving 9 bases between them. Notes on the study in general: Both patients and controls carried the same twenty-nine CD8+ CDR3 sequences. Between patients and controls, CD8+ Simpson's diversity did not vary significantly.

The chain recombines TRBV27 with TRBJ2-1, with D uncertain. The TCR comes from a human donor in good health. Sequencing used sorted CD4+, CD8+, or CD8+CD57+ T cells (not recorded which) from PBMCs. The CDR3 DNA is TGTGCCAGCAGTTTTAGCATAAACTCCTACAATGAGCAGTTCTTC. It yields the protein CASSFSINSYNEQFF.